This entry is about one T cell receptor beta chain. The antigen is unknown. The data derive from a study of cytomegalovirus exposure and HLA in healthy donors. Study-level findings and limits: It was reported that TCR beta sequences correctly inferred the HLA-A and HLA-B alleles for most subjects. V- and J-gene trimming of TCR beta was linked (in a later analysis) to a missense DCLRE1C variant. High sensitivity and specificity were reportedly achieved when the classifier diagnosed cytomegalovirus status. Other equally common chains were less clonally expanded than HLA-associated TCR beta chains, a later analysis showed.

Trimming cost V 2 bases and J 6 bases, with 8 bases left between them. There are 12 residues in the CDR3. Looked up from germline, CDR1 is SGHNT and CDR2 is YYREEE (reference sequence). PCR employed 60 Vbeta and 13 Jbeta primers. This table comes from immunoSEQ multiplex PCR, and its TCRdb copy is limited to in-frame clones, with some not included. The table shows about 34,000 clones, with approximately 82% occurring only once. This rearrangement joins TRBV5-4 to TRBJ1-1, with D maybe TRBD1 (5 bases). The sequenced sample was PBMCs. The source is a woman aged 18-29 years in good health and CMV-seropositive. The CDR3 region has the DNA TGTGCCAGCAGCTTCTCGGGGGCTGAAGCTTTCTTT. Translating it yields CASSFSGAEAFF.